The 16 T cell receptor beta chains reported below all come from one sample, sequenced in a study of Graves' ophthalmopathy and Graves' hyperthyroidism. Using RNA transcripts, the TCR beta CDR3 regions were amplified. HTBI primers were used in a first-round RT-PCR, which preceded a second-round multiplex PCR. TCRdb reprocessed the multiplex PCR reads via MiXCR and lists one record per CDR3 protein. The table records about 620,000 distinct CDR3 sequences, 22% of them present only once. The sequencing sample was made of peripheral blood. The receptors here all came from a young woman with stable Graves' hyperthyroidism. Some clones in this sample may be carry-over from other donors' samples.

This clonotype has only a few counts. This sequence joins TRBV4-1 and TRBJ2-7; the D gene is possibly TRBD2 (6 bases). Trimming took off 0 bases at V and 3 bases at J, with 15 bases between the two ends. The CDR3 extends over 16 amino acids. Per the germline V gene, CDR1 is MGHRA and CDR2 is YSYEKL. Written as DNA, the CDR3 is TGCGCCAGCAGCCAAGATGGGCCTCCCGGGGGCTACGAGCAGTACTTC. This codes for CASSQDGPPGGYEQYF.

This clonotype was detected ten times or more. This chain uses TRBV12-3 or TRBV12-4 with TRBJ2-5; D tentatively reads TRBD1 or TRBD2 (5 bases each). V lost 7 bases to trimming and J lost 5 bases, with 20 bases between them. This CDR3 contains 15 residues. CDR3 nucleotide sequence: TGTGCCAGCACTAACCTCCCTGGGGGTGGGGAGACCCAGTACTTC. Translating gives CASTNLPGGGETQYF.

This clonotype was observed at least ten times. CDR3 sequence: CATSDWEGRRAFF. CDR3 DNA: TGTGCCACCAGTGATTGGGAGGGGCGCAGGGCTTTCTTT. The chain recombines TRBV24-1 with TRBJ1-1; possible D gene TRBD1, 5 bases. The CDR3 loop spans 13 amino acids. V lost 2 bases and J 11 bases, leaving 14 bases between the germline ends. Per the germline V gene, CDR1 is KGHDR and CDR2 is SFDVKD.

The table lists this clonotype with a few counts. A much larger clonotype is one base distant, so this may be a read error. This chain's CDR3 is CASAGGPDNQPQQF. CDR3 DNA sequence: TGTGCCAGTGCCGGGGGTCCTGACAATCAGCCCCAGCAGTTT. The chain combines TRBV19 with TRBJ1-5, with D tentatively TRBD1 (5 bases). The CDR3 has 14 residues. In germline, CDR1 is LNHDA, CDR2 SQIVND (reference sequence).

This clonotype showed up many times. The V call is TRBV12-3 or TRBV12-4, the J call TRBJ1-6, with 7 bases identical to TRBD1. The V segment lost 8 bases and the J segment 6 bases; nucleotides outside the gene matches: 4. The CDR3 extends over 13 amino acids. The CDR3 DNA reads TGTGCCAGCTGTCAGGGGGGTAATTCACCCCTCCACTTT. Its translation: CASCQGGNSPLHF.

The chain links TRBV30 to TRBJ2-5; 10 positions match TRBD2. The CDR3 contains 16 residues. The V gene's germline CDR1 is GTSNPN and CDR2 SVGIG (reference sequence). Unmatched junction bases numbered 6, after V lost 0 bases and J lost 2 bases. Written as DNA, the CDR3 is TGTGCCTGGAGTGTAGCCTGGACTAGCGGACAAGAGACCCAGTACTTC. Its protein product is CAWSVAWTSGQETQYF.

V and J are TRBV6-1 and TRBJ2-7; 8 bases map to TRBD2. The CDR3 is 14 residues long. CDR1 is MNHNS and CDR2 is SASEGT in the germline V gene. The ends lost 6 bases at V and 6 bases at J; junction bases unmatched: 10. The CDR3 loop reads CASSGTSGDREQYF. CDR3 nucleotides: TGTGCCAGCAGCGGTACTAGCGGAGATCGCGAGCAGTACTTC.

This clonotype came up a few times. The chain links TRBV7-8 to TRBJ2-7; 7 nucleotides match TRBD2. With V trimmed by 6 bases and J by 2 bases, 10 bases remained unmatched. From germline, CDR1 is SGHVS and CDR2 FQNEAQ. This CDR3 comprises 15 residues. For the CDR3, the DNA is TGTGCCAGCAGTCCTTACCGGGGGGAACCCTACGAGCAGTACTTC. This sequence encodes CASSPYRGEPYEQYF. The variable domain in full, with the rest retrieved from reference TRBV7-8 and TRBJ2-7, is GAGVSQSPRYKVAKRGQDVALRCDPISGHVSLFWYQQALGQGPEFLTYFQNEAQLDKSGLPSDRFFAERPEGSVSTLKIQRTQQEDSAVYLCASSPYRGEPYEQYFGPGTRLTVT.

The sample holds many counts of this clonotype. The genes are TRBV9 and TRBJ1-6, with no clear D. V gave up 2 bases and J gave up 7 bases, with 13 bases separating them. This CDR3 spans 15 amino acids. CDR1 is SGDLS, CDR2 YYNGEE, per germline. The CDR3 loop is CASSVEWNGNSPLHF. CDR3 sequence (DNA): TGTGCCAGCAGCGTCGAATGGAACGGGAATTCACCCCTCCACTTT.

The CDR3 nucleotides are TGTGCCAGCAGTCCCGGACTCAATTTATACGAGCAGTACTTC. This encodes CASSPGLNLYEQYF. V gene TRBV27 combines with J gene TRBJ2-7; D perhaps matches TRBD2 (5 bases). Germline assignment: CDR1 MNHEY and CDR2 SMNVEV (reference sequence). Between the trimmed V and J ends, which lost 5 bases and 4 bases, there was a span of 15 bases. The CDR3 is made up of 14 amino acids.

This clonotype was observed a few times. The chain is built from TRBV4-1 and TRBJ2-5; TRBD1 matches 7 bases. Germline-derived CDR1 and CDR2 are MGHRA and YSYEKL. The CDR3 extends over 17 amino acids. J was trimmed by 3 bases and V by 1 base; bases with no gene match: 11. CDR3 sequence: CASSQVGALGTEETQYF. CDR3 bases: TGCGCCAGCAGCCAAGTTGGGGCCCTCGGGACAGAAGAGACCCAGTACTTC.

There are many counts of this clonotype. The CDR3 loop is CASSFYVGQGTGANVLTF. In DNA form, the CDR3 reads TGTGCCAGCAGTTTTTACGTAGGACAGGGGACCGGGGCCAACGTCCTGACTTTC. The chain links TRBV12-3 or TRBV12-4 to TRBJ2-6; 9 bases fit TRBD1. After removal of 3 bases from V and 4 bases from J, the junction contained 10 bases not matched to a gene. The CDR3 runs to 18 residues.

The chain couples TRBV6-1 to TRBJ1-1, with 8 bases lining up with TRBD1. In germline, CDR1 is MNHNS, CDR2 SASEGT. There are 13 residues in the CDR3. Trimming took 8 bases from V and 4 from J; bases not matched to a gene: 6. The chain's CDR3 is CASERTGGTEAFF. CDR3 sequence (DNA): TGTGCCAGCGAGAGAACAGGGGGCACTGAAGCTTTCTTT.

With respect to this clonotype: Being one base from a much bigger clone, this may be a read error. This sequence joins TRBV5-1 and TRBJ2-5; D may be TRBD1 (6 bases). The CDR3 covers 17 residues. Germline CDR1 SGHRS, CDR2 YFSETQ. CDR3 nucleotide sequence: TGCGCCAGCAGCCAAATGACAGGCCGGTTCGGCCAAGGGACCCAGTACTTC. The encoded protein is CASSQMTGRFGQGTQYF.

This clonotype has at least ten counts. The V and J genes are TRBV11-2 and TRBJ2-2; either TRBD1 or TRBD2 may supply D (5 bases each). V was clipped by 5 bases and J by 7 bases, with 20 bases between them. This CDR3 is built from 16 residues. Germline V lookup: CDR1 SGHAT, CDR2 FQNNGV. The CDR3 DNA reads TGTGCCAGCAGCCAAAGGCCTCCGGGGCTGGGCGGGGAGCTGTTTTTT. Translation: CASSQRPPGLGGELFF.

Points on this clonotype: This may arise from a read error, as a much more abundant clone is one base away. V usage is TRBV9 and J usage is TRBJ2-7; 8 bases fit TRBD1. Germline V gene sequence: CDR1 SGDLS, CDR2 YYNGEE. The CDR3 is 14 residues long. The CDR3 DNA reads TGTGCCATCAGCGTGGCAGGGGGCTGGGAAGAGCAGTACTTC. Its protein product is CAISVAGGWEEQYF.